This T cell receptor (beta chain) was recovered during a study of cytomegalovirus exposure and HLA in healthy donors. Study-level results: An analysis was carried out later, and it reportedly showed fewer N-insertions in an Asian-associated ancestry cluster than the approximately 610-donor mean. The study designated roughly 160 TCR beta chains cytomegalovirus-associated.

This clone was observed a few times. Its antigen is not known. 60 Vbeta and 13 Jbeta primers were used in PCR. TCRdb keeps only in-frame clones here, not all; method: immunoSEQ multiplex PCR. The table records more than 35,000 clones, around 50% of them present only once. Germline assignment: CDR1 SNHLY and CDR2 FYNNEI. Deletions cut 6 bases from V and 1 base from J, with 7 bases between. The CDR3 loop spans 13 amino acids. Sequencing was done on a sample of PBMCs. This sequence originates from a woman in her 40s in good health and CMV-seropositive. V gene TRBV2 combines with J gene TRBJ2-1; D gene ambiguous. CDR3: CASRMESYNEQFF. CDR3 in DNA: TGTGCCAGCAGAATGGAGTCCTACAATGAGCAGTTCTTC.